This entry lists 28 T cell receptor beta chains sequenced from one sample in a study of blood T cell repertoires in COVID-19. Libraries were prepared by immunoSEQ multiplex PCR; TCRdb keeps only in-frame clonotypes and omits some of them. The sample holds 25,000 to 30,000 clones, over 75% seen once. Input material: peripheral blood. The receptors were gathered from a human donor in a cohort sampled during active COVID-19.

This clone was detected only once. The chain employs TRBV18 and TRBJ2-7; D might be TRBD2 (5 bases). Germline V CDR1 and CDR2: KGHSH, LQKENI. V lost 4 bases and J lost 5, with 6 bases in between. The CDR3 is 11 residues long. The CDR3, as DNA: TGTGCCAGCTCACGAGGGAACGAGCAGTACTTC. As protein: CASSRGNEQYF.

The CDR3 spells CASSLELAGGPETDTQYF. The CDR3 DNA is TGTGCCAGCAGCTTGGAACTAGCGGGGGGGCCAGAAACAGATACGCAGTATTTT. The rearrangement joins TRBV5-4 to TRBJ2-3, with 13 nucleotides matching TRBD2. This CDR3 region has 18 residues. After removal of 0 bases from V and 3 bases from J, the junction contained 7 bases not matched to a gene. Germline CDR1 and CDR2: SGHNT and YYREEE (reference sequence).

The rearrangement links TRBV5-4 to TRBJ1-1; D is unclear. V lost 0 bases and J lost 3, with 9 bases in between. The CDR3 runs to 14 residues. Germline lookup yields CDR1 SGHNT and CDR2 YYREEE (reference sequence). CDR3 residues: CASSLGGRDTEAFF. The CDR3 region has the DNA TGTGCCAGCAGCTTGGGTGGGCGGGACACTGAAGCTTTCTTT.

The chain carries TRBV7-9 and TRBJ2-2; tentative D call: TRBD2 (6 bases). V was pared by 5 bases and J by 2 bases, with 15 bases between. Per germline, CDR1 SEHNR and CDR2 FQNEAQ (reference sequence). The CDR3 runs to 16 residues. The CDR3 region has the DNA TGTGCCAGCAGCACCGCGGGACGGGACAACACCGGGGAGCTGTTTTTT. Translating it yields CASSTAGRDNTGELFF.

The rearrangement uses TRBV5-1 and TRBJ2-3; D not certain. Trimming shortened V by 0 bases and J by 0 bases, and 8 bases separated the two germline ends. The CDR3 runs 15 residues. Germline lookup yields CDR1 SGHRS and CDR2 YFSETQ. The CDR3: CASSLDSISTDTQYF. As DNA, the CDR3 is TGCGCCAGCAGCTTGGACAGCATTAGCACAGATACGCAGTATTTT.

About this clone itself: The sample contains more than one DNA sequence encoding this CDR3. The V gene is TRBV5-1, the J gene TRBJ2-3, with a possible D match to TRBD2 (7 bases). Germline CDR1 reads SGHRS; CDR2 reads YFSETQ. CDR3 size: 14 residues. V was pared by 1 base and J by 4 bases, with 10 bases between. This CDR3 reads CASSLSGGADTQYF. The CDR3 region has the DNA TGCGCCAGCAGCTTGTCGGGGGGCGCAGATACGCAGTATTTT.

This clone was seen only once. The CDR3 loop reads CASSPRGGEAFF. CDR3 coding DNA: TGTGCCAGCAGTCCGAGGGGGGGTGAAGCTTTCTTT. J is TRBJ1-1 and V is TRBV6-5; tentative D call: TRBD1 (6 bases). The CDR3 sequence is 12 residues long. The germline V gene has CDR1 MNHEY and CDR2 SVGAGI. Trimming shortened V by 5 bases and J by 7 bases, and 11 bases separated the two germline ends.

The V call is TRBV9, the J call TRBJ2-2, with 11 bases aligning to TRBD2. From germline, CDR1 is SGDLS and CDR2 YYNGEE. Trimming removed 0 bases from V and 5 bases from J; junction bases left unmatched: 12. The CDR3 spans 19 residues. The CDR3 nucleotides are TGTGCCAGCAGCGTAGGTTTAGCGGGGGGGCCCGGAGATACCGGGGAGCTGTTTTTT. Its translation is CASSVGLAGGPGDTGELFF.

The chain employs TRBV6-6 and TRBJ1-5; D is unresolved. This CDR3 spans 15 amino acids. Trimming pared 4 bases from V and 5 bases from J, leaving 15 bases between. Germline V gene sequence: CDR1 MNHNY, CDR2 SVGAGI (reference sequence). The CDR3 region has the DNA TGTGCCAGCAGTTCTCCCGCGGGGTTCGATCAGCCCCAGCATTTT. It encodes CASSSPAGFDQPQHF.

The sample holds one count of this clone. This sample includes further DNA sequences coding for the same CDR3. The chain links TRBV18 to TRBJ2-7, with TRBD1 matching over 11 bases. Germline V CDR1 and CDR2: KGHSH, LQKENI. The V and J ends lost 6 bases and 3 bases, in that order; junction bases with no gene match: 4. CDR3 length equals 14 residues. The CDR3: CASSPGTGGYEQYF. As DNA, the CDR3 is TGTGCCAGCTCGCCCGGGACAGGGGGCTACGAGCAGTACTTC.

This sequence joins TRBV6-2 or TRBV6-3 and TRBJ1-1; D is uncertain. The V gene lost 0 bases and the J gene lost 5 bases, with 4 bases spanning the gap. Germline values: CDR1 MNHEY, CDR2 SVGEGT. CDR3 size: 12 residues. DNA of the CDR3: TGTGCCAGCAGTTACTCGAGGACTGAAGCTTTCTTT. Residues: CASSYSRTEAFF.

This clone was found a few times. CDR3 protein: CASSSTVRSPYEQYF. For the CDR3, the DNA is TGTGCCAGCAGCTCAACTGTGCGGAGCCCCTACGAGCAGTACTTC. The chain recombines TRBV6-6 with TRBJ2-7; D remains ambiguous. Germline CDR1 and CDR2: MNHNY and SVGAGI (reference sequence). The CDR3 totals 15 residues. V was shortened by 6 bases and J by 2 bases, with 17 bases between the two germline ends.

The rearrangement uses TRBV5-4 and TRBJ2-2, with 8 bases identical to TRBD2. With 4 bases clipped from V and 6 bases from J, the junction kept 8 bases outside the gene matches. There are 15 residues in the CDR3. Germline V gene sequence: CDR1 SGHNT, CDR2 YYREEE (reference sequence). This CDR3 reads CASSPGLVDPGELFF. In nucleotides, the CDR3 is TGTGCCAGCAGCCCGGGACTAGTCGACCCCGGGGAGCTGTTTTTT. Full variable domain (outside the CDR3, taken from reference TRBV5-4 and TRBJ2-2): ETGVTQSPTHLIKTRGQQVTLRCSSQSGHNTVSWYQQALGQGPQFIFQYYREEENGRGNFPPRFSGLQFPNYSSELNVNALELDDSALYLCASSPGLVDPGELFFGEGSRLTVL.

The chain combines TRBV6-5 with TRBJ1-5; D remains unclear. The CDR3 totals 13 residues. CDR1 and CDR2 from the germline V gene are MNHEY and SVGAGI. Deletions cut 4 bases from V and 0 bases from J, with 4 bases between. CDR3 sequence (DNA): TGTGCCAGCAGTTCACATAGCAATCAGCCCCAGCATTTT. Its translation: CASSSHSNQPQHF.

This chain joins TRBV3-1 (or the pseudogene TRBV3-2) and TRBJ2-5, with 14 bases matching TRBD2. The germline gives CDR1 LGHDT, CDR2 YNNKEL (reference sequence). Germline trimming cut 3 bases from V and 2 bases from J; bases unmatched to any gene: 17. CDR3 size: 21 residues. The CDR3 sequence is CASSHPDGAGLAGVSQETQYF. The DNA of the CDR3 is TGTGCCAGCAGCCACCCGGACGGGGCGGGACTAGCGGGGGTGTCGCAAGAGACCCAGTACTTC.

The chain links TRBV6-5 to TRBJ1-2; TRBD1 might be the D (5 bases). The CDR3 contains 14 residues. CDR1 and CDR2 (germline): MNHEY, SVGAGI. Trimming pared 6 bases from V and 8 bases from J, leaving 19 bases between. CDR3: CASSLSRGVWGYTF. CDR3 nucleotide sequence: TGTGCCAGCAGCCTCAGCCGGGGGGTCTGGGGCTACACCTTC.

The V call is TRBV7-9, the J call TRBJ2-7; D perhaps matches TRBD1 (6 bases). Germline V CDR1 and CDR2: SEHNR, FQNEAQ (reference sequence). CDR3 length equals 12 residues. V lost 5 bases to trimming and J lost 5 bases, with 10 bases between them. CDR3 residues: CASSRRQDEQYF. Written as DNA, the CDR3 is TGTGCCAGCAGCCGCAGACAGGACGAGCAGTACTTC.

The chain combines TRBV5-1 with TRBJ1-6; D uncertain. This CDR3 spans 15 amino acids. Germline assignment: CDR1 SGHRS and CDR2 YFSETQ. With 0 bases removed from V and 6 bases from J, the gap between germline ends came to 10 bases. In nucleotides, the CDR3 is TGCGCCAGCAGCTTGGGGCCGGGAGGTAATTCACCCCTCCACTTT. Amino acid sequence: CASSLGPGGNSPLHF.

The V call is TRBV2, the J call TRBJ2-7, with 9 nucleotides matching TRBD2. This CDR3 has 13 residues. Germline values: CDR1 SNHLY, CDR2 FYNNEI. Unmatched junction bases numbered 2, after V lost 8 bases and J lost 0 bases. The CDR3 spells CASGSGGSYEQYF. DNA for the CDR3: TGTGCCAGCGGTAGCGGGGGCTCCTACGAGCAGTACTTC.

V gene TRBV10-3 combines with J gene TRBJ1-2; D ambiguous. This CDR3 is built from 15 residues. CDR1 is ENHRY, CDR2 SYGVKD, per germline. The ends were cut back, 0 bases at V and 0 bases at J, with 8 bases in the middle. The CDR3 spells CAISESYSPNYGYTF. As DNA, the CDR3 is TGTGCCATCAGTGAGTCGTACAGTCCTAACTATGGCTACACCTTC.

This chain links TRBV5-1 with TRBJ1-2, with D uncertain. Germline values: CDR1 SGHRS, CDR2 YFSETQ. V lost 0 bases to trimming and J lost 4 bases, with 13 bases between them. The CDR3 is 15 amino acids. In DNA form, the CDR3 reads TGCGCCAGCAGCTTGGCCCTGGGAGGTCCCTATGGCTACACCTTC. Encoded protein: CASSLALGGPYGYTF.

This chain uses TRBV19 with TRBJ2-5; D perhaps matches TRBD2 (5 bases). This CDR3 is built from 14 residues. Trimming took 0 bases from V and 5 from J, leaving 10 bases between them. Germline CDR1 reads LNHDA; CDR2 reads SQIVND (reference sequence). In DNA, the CDR3 is TGTGCCAGTAGTATAGAAGAGGGAAACGAGACCCAGTACTTC. This codes for CASSIEEGNETQYF.

As regards this clone: At one end, the junction sequence differs from germline, possibly due to a read error. This sequence joins TRBV7-2 and TRBJ2-7, with 8 bases fitting TRBD2. There are 15 residues in the CDR3. CDR1 SGHTA and CDR2 FQGNSA come from the germline V gene. The CDR3 DNA reads as TGTGCCAGCAGCGTAGCCCTTCGCGGGGGGTCCGAGCAGTACTTC. It translates to CASSVALRGGSEQYF.

CDR3 nucleotides: TGTGCCAGCAGCTCCTCCGGGGGGGGCCTTGAAGCTTTCTTT. Translating it yields CASSSSGGGLEAFF. This chain connects TRBV7-3 to TRBJ1-1; maybe TRBD1 (6 bases). The V gene lost 4 bases and the J gene lost 7 bases, with 16 bases spanning the gap. Looked up from germline, CDR1 is SGHTA and CDR2 is FQGTGA. The CDR3 has 14 amino acids.

The chain employs TRBV18 and TRBJ1-3; D call uncertain. In germline, CDR1 is KGHSH, CDR2 LQKENI. The CDR3 has 16 residues. Trimming took off 3 bases at V and 2 bases at J, with 14 bases between the two ends. Here the CDR3 reads CASSPDGGVTGNTIYF. In nucleotides, the CDR3 is TGTGCCAGCTCACCCGACGGAGGAGTAACTGGAAACACCATATATTTT.

V gene TRBV19 combines with J gene TRBJ1-5, with D possibly matching TRBD1 (5 bases). Germline V gene sequence: CDR1 LNHDA, CDR2 SQIVND (reference sequence). There are 14 residues in the CDR3. Trimming shortened V by 2 bases and J by 7 bases, and 12 bases separated the two germline ends. The CDR3 DNA reads as TGTGCCAGTAGTATAATGTTGGCAGGGCAGCCCCAGCATTTT. Its translation: CASSIMLAGQPQHF.

The chain couples TRBV4-2 to TRBJ2-3, with 9 nucleotides matching TRBD2. CDR3 length equals 14 residues. The germline CDR1 and CDR2 sequences are LGHNA and YNFKEQ. Trimming cost V 3 bases and J 4 bases; bases outside gene matches: 2. The CDR3 loop is CASSHSGGSDTQYF. CDR3 bases: TGTGCCAGCAGCCATAGCGGGGGTTCAGATACGCAGTATTTT.

The sample holds one count of this clone. The V call is TRBV7-9, the J call TRBJ2-2; 8 bases are a match to TRBD1. After removal of 5 bases from V and 6 bases from J, the junction contained 14 bases not matched to a gene. Germline lookup yields CDR1 SEHNR and CDR2 FQNEAQ (reference sequence). CDR3 length equals 17 residues. CDR3 in amino acids: CASSTFGQGIFAGELFF. CDR3 bases: TGTGCCAGCAGCACCTTTGGACAGGGAATTTTCGCCGGGGAGCTGTTTTTT.